Listed below are T cell receptor beta chains from one sample, sequenced in a study of T cell repertoires in cytomegalovirus infection. These receptors are not linked to any known antigen. TCRdb independently ran MiXCR on the reads; one entry per CDR3 protein. The table shows fewer than 850,000 distinct CDR3 sequences, with roughly 29% occurring only once. This sample comprised cultured CD8+ T cells from PBMCs, obtained from culture after CMV antigen stimulation. These receptors were collected from a human donor in good health (CMV status not recorded). Some clones in this sample may be carry-over from other donors' samples. Each CDR3 is given without its conserved first and last residue.

>18|TRBV5-1|TRBJ2-3
ASSLEVVGLAGGLTDTQY
>10|TRBV7-4|TRBJ1-4
ASSQDREKLF
>13|TRBV6-5|TRBJ1-1
ASSSYRGGNTEAF
>11|TRBV7-9|TRBJ1-1
ASSPRGTPEAF
>13|TRBV7-3|TRBJ2-5
ASSLRGAWGETQY
>11|TRBV7-2|TRBJ1-1
ASSWTGETEAF
>15|TRBV29-1|TRBJ2-5
SVEETGQGAAQETQY
>15|TRBV15|TRBJ1-4
ATSRGVVGLSNEKLF
>11|TRBV7-8|TRBJ2-1
ASSLGDYNERF
>14|TRBV10-3|TRBJ2-2
AISDPGTGFSGELF
>14|TRBV18|TRBJ2-5
ASSAKPSDYQETQY
>10|TRBV20-1|TRBJ2-1
SAVRGDNEQF
>19|TRBV6-1|TRBJ2-1
ASSEYPRGQGAIGIYNEQF
>12|TRBV19|TRBJ1-6
ASSLWDTDSPLH
>10|TRBV6-5|TRBJ1-6
ASSYSNKALH
>11|TRBV15|TRBJ2-5
ATSAPPDETQY
>11|TRBV6-1|TRBJ1-1
ASRKTVNTEAF
>13|TRBV29-1|TRBJ2-3
SVEVGLDDTDTQY
>12|TRBV15|TRBJ1-4
ATSNGRVREKLF
>13|TRBV27|TRBJ1-1
ASSRVGPMNTEAF
>13|TRBV5-4|TRBJ2-7
ASSDGLAGDYEQY
>12|TRBV20-1|TRBJ2-5
SAPATSGEETQY
>12|TRBV27|TRBJ1-2
ASSDLLTPWGYT
>13|TRBV7-2|TRBJ1-4
ASSSNGFQFEKLF
>13|TRBV24-1|TRBJ2-5
ATSARDSAGETQY
>12|TRBV7-2|TRBJ2-3
ASSLASSPDTQY
>15|TRBV3-1|TRBJ1-5
ASSQDDGEGFDQPQH
>13|TRBV6-2/TRBV6-3|TRBJ2-3
ASSYRRDGVDTQY
>14|TRBV5-8|TRBJ1-5
ASSLEAGGSNQPQH
>12|TRBV6-6|TRBJ1-4
ASSSAGGREKLF
>12|TRBV27|TRBJ2-3
ASSFQGGTDTQY
>14|TRBV29-1|TRBJ2-3
SVEDRRQEGHDTQY
>12|TRBV6-5|TRBJ2-5
ASRPILVTETQY
>12|TRBV19|TRBJ1-2
ASSIVPRTGGYT
>12|TRBV12-3/TRBV12-4|TRBJ1-1
AINTGVLNTEAF
>11|TRBV7-6|TRBJ2-1
ASSLAPRNEQF
>13|TRBV14|TRBJ2-3
ASSLAGRVTDTQY
>10|TRBV15|TRBJ2-1
ATSKDPNEQF
>16|TRBV4-3|TRBJ1-6
ASSQVYRGRYVNSPLH
>9|TRBV6-6|TRBJ1-4
ASGTNEKLF
>13|TRBV4-3|TRBJ2-1
ASSQVPYSADEQF
>12|TRBV7-6|TRBJ2-7
ASSLVLGAGEQY
>15|TRBV6-5|TRBJ2-2
ASSYSGLAGEPGELF
>12|TRBV19|TRBJ2-1
ASRKGTNLAEQF
>15|TRBV10-3|TRBJ1-1
AISVQGAWQSDTEAF